This TCR beta chain was sequenced during a study of regulatory T cells in long-lasting Graves disease. Background on the study: Graves' cases, newly diagnosed, had used antithyroid drugs under 3 months. Regarding the study as a whole: Gene preferences differed: TRBV28, TRBJ1-2, TRBJ2-5 in persistent cases.

The authors built TCR beta libraries using iRepertoire HTBI primers and Arm-PCR of CDR3 regions. A single record per CDR3 protein comes from TCRdb applying MiXCR to the multiplex PCR reads. In the table there are 450,000 to 500,000 distinct CDR3 sequences, roughly 15% of which are singletons. Indicated time point: newly diagnosed GD, antithyroid drugs for less than 3 months. With RNA extracted from PBMCs as input, the TCR library was made. Note on this clonotype: Its target is unknown. Possible read error: a much larger clone is one base away.

There are 13 residues in the CDR3. Deletions cut 1 base from V and 4 bases from J, with 7 bases between. Another study also made use of these data, one on T cells in Graves' hyperthyroidism and ophthalmopathy. That work states: Peripheral blood also featured most of the thyroid clonotypes expanded above 0.001. Separating ophthalmopathy from stable hyperthyroidism was achieved by a 13 V-J model.

The gene calls are TRBV12-3 or TRBV12-4 and TRBJ1-1; no clear D. The sequence was collected from a middle-aged man with Graves disease. The specimen comprised peripheral blood mononuclear cells (PBMCs), sampled at new diagnosis, from a patient treated with antithyroid drugs. CDR3: CASSLEWSTEAFF. In DNA form, the CDR3 reads TGTGCCAGCAGTTTAGAGTGGAGCACTGAAGCTTTCTTT.